A selection of T cell receptor beta chains follows, all from one sample in a study of blood T cells in healthy people across ages. Using its own MiXCR run on the 5' RACE reads, TCRdb lists one record per CDR3 protein. Here the sample spans about 970,000 distinct CDR3 sequences, approximately 50% being singletons. Specimen: blood. These receptors all come from a woman in her sixties or seventies in good health. Each CDR3 is given with its conserved first and last residue. Each record gives: clone size, V gene, D gene, J gene, CDR3 DNA, CDR3 protein. D genes are given only for firm matches. Size is omitted from some rows. Given values are once, few, many or a class for expanded clones.

-,TRBV12-3/TRBV12-4,-,TRBJ1-2,TGTGCCAGCAGCCCCTTAGGTCTTTTCTATGGCTACACCTTC,CASSPLGLFYGYTF
-,TRBV9,-,TRBJ2-1,TGTGCCAGCAGCGTAGGAGGGGCCAACAATGAGCAGTTCTTC,CASSVGGANNEQFF
-,TRBV29-1,TRBD2,TRBJ2-3,TGCAGCGTTGAGGGGGGACTAGCGGGAGGGCCCACAGATACGCAGTATTTT,CSVEGGLAGGPTDTQYF
-,TRBV6-6,-,TRBJ2-5,TGTGCCAGCAGTTACAGTCGTTACCAAGAGACCCAGTACTTC,CASSYSRYQETQYF
-,TRBV9,-,TRBJ1-1,TGTGCCAGCAGCGTAGAAGGTGTGAACACTGAAGCTTTCTTT,CASSVEGVNTEAFF
-,TRBV6-5,-,TRBJ1-5,TGTGCCAGCAGTTCCTCCAAGGCAGGGGCTGCCCGATATAGCAATCAGCCCCAGCATTTT,CASSSSKAGAARYSNQPQHF
-,TRBV20-1,-,TRBJ2-1,TGCAGTGCTAGAGAACTAGCTGCCTACAATGAGCAGTTCTTC,CSARELAAYNEQFF
few,TRBV27,-,TRBJ1-2,TGTGCCAGCACTTCCTCTACAGATAACTATGGCTACACCTTC,CASTSSTDNYGYTF
many,TRBV5-5,TRBD2,TRBJ2-5,TGTGCCAGCAGCTTGGGATTAGCGGGAACTCAAGAGACCCAGTACTTC,CASSLGLAGTQETQYF
few,TRBV12-3/TRBV12-4,TRBD2,TRBJ2-7,TGTGCCAGCAGTTTCCGGACTAGCAATCCCTACGAGCAGTACTTC,CASSFRTSNPYEQYF
-,TRBV28,-,TRBJ1-2,TGTGCCAGCAGTCCTCCAGGACAGCTCCGGTGGGGCTACACCTTC,CASSPPGQLRWGYTF
-,TRBV29-1,TRBD1,TRBJ2-2,TGCGGCACGGGACAGGGAATCACCGGGGAGCTGTTTTTT,CGTGQGITGELFF
-,TRBV12-3/TRBV12-4,-,TRBJ1-2,TGTGCCAGCAGTCTTAAGGAGGCCTATGGCTACACCTTC,CASSLKEAYGYTF
-,TRBV10-3,-,TRBJ2-7,TGTGCCATCAGTGAGTCCCAAATAGGACTGGGCTCCTACGAGCAGTACTTC,CAISESQIGLGSYEQYF
-,TRBV7-2,-,TRBJ1-3,TGTGCCAGCAGCAATACTAGGGGGGGGGAAAGAAACACCATATATTTT,CASSNTRGGERNTIYF
many,TRBV3-1,TRBD2,TRBJ2-7,TGTGCCAGCAGCCGACTAGCGGGATCCTACGAGCAGTACTTC,CASSRLAGSYEQYF
few,TRBV28,TRBD1,TRBJ2-7,TGTGCCAGCCAGCCGGGACAGGCTTCCTACGAGCAGTACTTC,CASQPGQASYEQYF
few,TRBV5-1,TRBD1,TRBJ2-6,TGCGCCAGCAGCTCCAGACAGGGAAGATCTGGGGCCAACGTCCTGACTTTC,CASSSRQGRSGANVLTF
-,TRBV5-5,TRBD1,TRBJ2-7,TGTGCCAGCAGTTCCAACCCCGGGACAGCCTACGAGCAGTACTTC,CASSSNPGTAYEQYF
few,TRBV12-3/TRBV12-4,TRBD1,TRBJ1-5,TGTGCCAGCAGATCCTTGGGACAGCCGAATCAGCCCCAGCATTTT,CASRSLGQPNQPQHF
few,TRBV18,-,TRBJ2-4,TGTGCCAGCTCACCTTACGGGCCACTAGCCAAAAACATTCAGTACTTC,CASSPYGPLAKNIQYF
-,TRBV6-4,-,TRBJ2-4,TGTGCCAGCAGTGACGCAGTACAGGAGCAGTACTTC,CASSDAVQEQYF
few,TRBV2,-,TRBJ2-3,TGTGCCAGCCTCAAAGGTGGACAGAGAAACACAGATACGCAGTATTTT,CASLKGGQRNTDTQYF
few,TRBV20-1,-,TRBJ1-1,TGCAGTGCTAGACAGGCACGAATAGGAACTGAAGCTTTCTTT,CSARQARIGTEAFF
-,TRBV28,-,TRBJ1-5,TGTGCCACCCACCACAGGGAAAAGAGGAGTCAGCCCCAGCATTTT,CATHHREKRSQPQHF